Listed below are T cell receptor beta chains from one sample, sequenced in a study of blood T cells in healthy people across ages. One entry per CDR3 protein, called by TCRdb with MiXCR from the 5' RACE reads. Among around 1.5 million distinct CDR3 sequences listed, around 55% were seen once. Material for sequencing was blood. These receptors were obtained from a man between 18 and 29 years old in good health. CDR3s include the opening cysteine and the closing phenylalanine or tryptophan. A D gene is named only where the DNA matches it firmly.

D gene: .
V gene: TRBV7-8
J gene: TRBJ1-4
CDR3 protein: CASSLALQCATNEKLFF

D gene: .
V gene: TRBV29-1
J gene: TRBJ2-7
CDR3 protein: CSVVELRGTYEQYF

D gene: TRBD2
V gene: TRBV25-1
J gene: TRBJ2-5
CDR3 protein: CASLAGVGETQYF

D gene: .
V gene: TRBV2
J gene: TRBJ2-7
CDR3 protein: CASILATYEQYF

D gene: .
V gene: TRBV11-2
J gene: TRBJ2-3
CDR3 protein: CASSTRRASGLAGYTQYF

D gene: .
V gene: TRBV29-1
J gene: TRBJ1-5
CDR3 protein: CSVRAGGSNQPQHF

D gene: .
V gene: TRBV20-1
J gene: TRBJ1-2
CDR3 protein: CSASTAESSINYGYTF

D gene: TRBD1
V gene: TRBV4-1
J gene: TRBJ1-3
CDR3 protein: CAGSQKPGQRNTIYF

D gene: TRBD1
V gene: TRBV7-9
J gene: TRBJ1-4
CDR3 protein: CASSPGGPTNEKLFF

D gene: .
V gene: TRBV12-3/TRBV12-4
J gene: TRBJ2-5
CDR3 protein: CASSQTAAAQYF

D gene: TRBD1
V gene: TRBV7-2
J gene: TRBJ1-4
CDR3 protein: CASSPAGGFEKLFF

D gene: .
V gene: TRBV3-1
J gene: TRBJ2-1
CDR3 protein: CASSYSGPRREQFF

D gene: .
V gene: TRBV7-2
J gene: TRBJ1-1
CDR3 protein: CASSFVRAWNTEAFF

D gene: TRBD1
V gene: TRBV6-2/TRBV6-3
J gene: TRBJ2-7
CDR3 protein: CASSWTGTYYEQYF

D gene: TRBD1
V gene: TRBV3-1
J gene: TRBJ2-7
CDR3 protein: CASSQNRGYSYEQYF

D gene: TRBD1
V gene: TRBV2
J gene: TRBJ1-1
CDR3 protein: CAARAGGISMNTEAFF

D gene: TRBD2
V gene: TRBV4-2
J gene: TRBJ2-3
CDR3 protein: CASSPLMGGVDTQYF